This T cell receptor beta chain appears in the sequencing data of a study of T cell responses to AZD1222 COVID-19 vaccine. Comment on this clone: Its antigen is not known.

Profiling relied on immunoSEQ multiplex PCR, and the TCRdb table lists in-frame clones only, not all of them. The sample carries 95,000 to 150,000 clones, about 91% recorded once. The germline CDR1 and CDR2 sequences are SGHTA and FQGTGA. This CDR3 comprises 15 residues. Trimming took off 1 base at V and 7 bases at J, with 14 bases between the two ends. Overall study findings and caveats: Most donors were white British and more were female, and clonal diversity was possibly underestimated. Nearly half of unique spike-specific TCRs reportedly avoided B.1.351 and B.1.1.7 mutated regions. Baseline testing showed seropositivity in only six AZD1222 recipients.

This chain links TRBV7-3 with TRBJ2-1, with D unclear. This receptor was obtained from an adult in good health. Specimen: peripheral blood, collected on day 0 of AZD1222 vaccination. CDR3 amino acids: CASSLNSNSLNEQFF. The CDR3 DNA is TGTGCCAGCAGCTTAAATTCGAACTCTTTAAATGAGCAGTTCTTC.